This T cell receptor (beta chain) was identified during a study of blood T cell repertoires in COVID-19. On the study more broadly: Whether acute or convalescent, the COVID-19 samples came from the United States, Italy and Spain.

This clone was recorded a few times. In the study's own analysis: From reference gene primer amplification, estimates of nucleated cell counts were derived. Profiled with immunoSEQ multiplex PCR; TCRdb holds only in-frame clones, not every one. V, J and clone size were drawn from that table, and D and trimming were deduced from the DNA. The data hold under 400,000 clones, with more than 70% observed a single time. The sample consisted of PBMCs or T cells enriched from blood (not recorded which). The TCR comes from a woman between 25 and 40 years old who had been exposed to COVID-19.

The CDR3 DNA sequence: TGTGCCAGCAGCGGGTTAGCGGTCCAAGAGACCCAGTACTTC. Protein product: CASSGLAVQETQYF. V is TRBV28 and J is TRBJ2-5; TRBD2 is a possible D gene (6 bases). The V end lost 6 bases, the J end lost 1 base, and 12 bases lay between the germline ends. The germline CDR1 and CDR2 sequences are MDHEN and SYDVKM. The CDR3 totals 14 residues.